The TCR beta chain described here comes from a study of shared clonotypes between healthy human individuals. Turning to the study itself: Each donor contributed plates that comprised three CD4 naive, three CD4 memory, two CD8 naive and one CD8 memory.

Looked up from germline, CDR1 is GTSNPN and CDR2 is SVGIG (reference sequence). The length of the CDR3 is 15 residues. Generated by immunoSEQ multiplex PCR, the TCRdb table keeps only in-frame clones and is missing some. Of more than 2 million clones in the sample, roughly 93% were seen once. Findings and limits, study-wide: Rarefaction demonstrated incomplete sorted-subset sequencing despite large depth.

Of note for this clone: Its cognate antigen is unknown.

Naive CD8 cells lacked CD45RO and underwent positive selection for CCR7, leaving out terminally differentiated effector memory CD45RA+ cells. The sample taken for sequencing was naive CD8+ T cells from PBMCs. The V and J genes are TRBV30 and TRBJ2-5; 7 nucleotides match TRBD2. The J call may be incorrect, as the DNA end agrees better with TRBJ2-7. This receptor was taken from a man aged 18 to 35 in good health. Some clones in this sample may be carry-over from other donors' samples. CDR3 region: CAWSVPRESGYEQYF. DNA for the CDR3: TGTGCCTGGAGTGTACCGCGGGAGAGTGGCTACGAGCAGTACTTC.